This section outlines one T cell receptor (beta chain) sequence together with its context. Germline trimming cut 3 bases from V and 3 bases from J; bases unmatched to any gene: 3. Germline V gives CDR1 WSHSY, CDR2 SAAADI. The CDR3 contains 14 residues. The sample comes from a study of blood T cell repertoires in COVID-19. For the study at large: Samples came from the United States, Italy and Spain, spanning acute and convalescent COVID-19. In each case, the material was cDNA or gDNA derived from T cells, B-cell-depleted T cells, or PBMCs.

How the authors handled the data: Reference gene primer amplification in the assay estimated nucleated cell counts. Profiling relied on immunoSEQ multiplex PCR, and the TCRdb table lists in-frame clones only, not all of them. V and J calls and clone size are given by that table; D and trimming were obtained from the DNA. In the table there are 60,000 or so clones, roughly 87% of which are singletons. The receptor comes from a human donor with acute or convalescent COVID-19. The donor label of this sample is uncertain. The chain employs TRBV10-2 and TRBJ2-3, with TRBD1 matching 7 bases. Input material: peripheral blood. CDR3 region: CASSDSRGTDTQYF. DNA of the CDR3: TGCGCCAGCAGTGATTCCAGGGGGACAGATACGCAGTATTTT.